Sequencing of this T cell receptor (beta chain) was carried out in a study of shared clonotypes between healthy human individuals. Losses at the gene ends were 0 bases for V and 2 bases for J; bases not matched to a gene: 0. CDR1 is SGHDT, CDR2 YYEEEE, per germline. This CDR3 region has 14 residues. HIV-negative, healthy adults without recent acute infections or vaccinations were the donors. Negatively enriched CD4+ T cells were divided by CD45RA into naive and memory. Measured with immunoSEQ multiplex PCR; TCRdb has only the in-frame clones, and not every one. The sample has approximately 2.5 million clones, roughly nine tenths seen once; the top ten hold roughly 0.15%. As concerns this clone: The antigen is unknown. Other DNA variants within this sample encode the same CDR3.

Overall study findings and caveats: An expected dependence of interdonor clonotype sharing on sequencing depth was noted. Generation probability values for non-shared clonotypes were lower than those for clonotypes shared by all four donors.

This chain connects TRBV5-6 to TRBJ1-2; TRBD1 matches 8 bases. Sequencing was performed on naive CD4+ T cells sorted from blood. Subset here: CD45RA+ positively selected. The clonotype comes from a man between 18 and 29 years old in good health. For the CDR3, the DNA is TGTGCCAGCAGCTTGGGACAGGGGAACTATGGCTACACCTTC. It yields the protein CASSLGQGNYGYTF.